The clone carrying this T cell receptor beta chain was seen only a few times. No antigen is known for it. Researchers amplified the TCR beta CDR3 regions from RNA transcripts. HTBI primers were the set used in a first-round RT-PCR of the TCR CDR3. TCRdb redid the calling of the multiplex PCR reads with MiXCR, one entry per CDR3 protein. Of about 270,000 distinct CDR3 sequences in the sample, about 16% were seen once. Lactation, pregnancy, other autoimmune disease or uncontrolled infection led to exclusion of patients. The sample belongs to a study of T cells in Graves' hyperthyroidism and ophthalmopathy. Looking at the study overall: Peripheral blood specimens were obtained at initial diagnosis, prior to any treatment.

Study findings and constraints: Blood also carried most thyroid clonotypes expanded above 0.001.

CDR3 length equals 11 residues. In germline, CDR1 is SEHNR, CDR2 FQNEAQ (reference sequence). V dropped 3 bases and J dropped 4 bases, with 3 bases sitting between them. The sequence was collected from a woman in her fifties or sixties with Graves' hyperthyroidism that later progressed to Graves' ophthalmopathy. The rearrangement links TRBV7-9 to TRBJ1-1; D not certain. The sample taken for sequencing was blood. The CDR3 bases are TGTGCCAGCAGCTTCACCACTGAAGCTTTCTTT. This codes for CASSFTTEAFF.